Each of the 27 T cell receptor beta chains below was sequenced from the same sample in a study of blood T cell repertoires in COVID-19. Method: immunoSEQ multiplex PCR; TCRdb's copy keeps in-frame clones and lacks some. Of 200,000 or so clones in the sample, 70% to 90% are singletons; the top ten hold 4.5% to 6%. The sample consisted of peripheral blood. These receptors all stem from a woman aged 65 to 85 with active or convalescent COVID-19.

V and J are TRBV28 and TRBJ2-7; 9 nucleotides match TRBD1. The CDR3 totals 16 residues. Trimming at V came to 4 bases and at J to 0 bases, leaving 7 bases not matched to a gene. CDR1 is MDHEN and CDR2 is SYDVKM in the germline V gene. CDR3 residues: CASSSTGTGPSYEQYF. The CDR3 bases are TGTGCCAGCAGTTCCACCGGGACAGGGCCCTCCTACGAGCAGTACTTC.

This chain joins TRBV20-1 and TRBJ2-1; D ambiguous. Trimming shortened V by 3 bases and J by 7 bases, and 7 bases separated the two germline ends. Germline CDR1 is DFQATT and CDR2 is SNEGSKA (reference sequence). CDR3 size: 11 residues. As DNA, the CDR3 is TGCAGTGCTAGGCGCCCGAATGAGCAGTTCTTC. It codes for CSARRPNEQFF.

This clone was observed a handful of times. This chain connects TRBV27 to TRBJ1-2; no firm D call. This CDR3 has 14 residues. CDR1 is MNHEY and CDR2 is SMNVEV in the germline V gene (reference sequence). V was trimmed by 7 bases and J by 3 bases, leaving 15 bases between them. The CDR3 bases are TGTGCCAGCAAGATAGGCCGCGGGGACTATGGCTACACCTTC. This gives the protein CASKIGRGDYGYTF.

The rearrangement links TRBV5-1 to TRBJ1-2, with TRBD1 identical over 11 bases. J gave up 2 bases and V 4 bases, and 10 bases lay outside the gene matches. CDR1 SGHRS and CDR2 YFSETQ come from the germline V gene. The CDR3 is 17 amino acids. The CDR3 loop is CASSIGQGANPNYGYTF. DNA of the CDR3: TGCGCCAGCAGCATAGGACAGGGGGCCAATCCAAACTATGGCTACACCTTC.

This chain uses TRBV3-1 (or the pseudogene TRBV3-2) with TRBJ2-1; 10 positions match TRBD1. Unmatched junction bases numbered 6, after V lost 4 bases and J lost 0 bases. This CDR3 has 17 amino acids. The V gene's germline CDR1 is LGHDT and CDR2 YNNKEL (reference sequence). The CDR3 reads CASSRDRGGSSYNEQFF. CDR3 sequence (DNA): TGTGCCAGCAGCCGGGACAGGGGAGGAAGCTCCTACAATGAGCAGTTCTTC.

About this clone itself: Different DNA sequences within this sample yield the same CDR3. This sequence joins TRBV5-1 and TRBJ1-2; no firm D call. The CDR3 contains 13 residues. Between the trimmed V and J ends, which lost 0 bases and 3 bases, there was a span of 6 bases. Looked up from germline, CDR1 is SGHRS and CDR2 is YFSETQ. The CDR3 bases are TGCGCCAGCAGCTTGGCCGGTGACTATGGCTACACCTTC. Protein: CASSLAGDYGYTF.

The chain recombines TRBV28 with TRBJ1-2; tentatively, D is TRBD1 (5 bases). V lost 4 bases and J lost 5, with 11 bases in between. Germline values: CDR1 MDHEN, CDR2 SYDVKM. The CDR3 is 13 residues long. CDR3 bases: TGTGCCAGCAGTTGGACAAATCGATATGGCTACACCTTC. Translating it yields CASSWTNRYGYTF.

This clone was recorded once. The rearrangement joins TRBV28 to TRBJ1-1, with 10 bases fitting TRBD1. Germline CDR1 MDHEN, CDR2 SYDVKM. After removal of 7 bases from V and 3 bases from J, the junction contained 11 bases not matched to a gene. The CDR3 is 16 amino acids. CDR3 residues: CASTLPWGTGDTEAFF. Here the CDR3 DNA reads TGTGCCAGCACCCTTCCTTGGGGGACAGGGGACACTGAAGCTTTCTTT. Full variable domain (outside the CDR3, taken from reference TRBV28 and TRBJ1-1): DVKVTQSSRYLVKRTGEKVFLECVQDMDHENMFWYRQDPGLGLRLIYFSYDVKMKEKGDIPEGYSVSREKKERFSLILESASTNQTSMYLCASTLPWGTGDTEAFFGQGTRLTVV.

The V call is TRBV6-5, the J call TRBJ2-6; the D is unclear. Germline assignment: CDR1 MNHEY and CDR2 SVGAGI. Trimming shortened V by 0 bases and J by 4 bases, and 7 bases separated the two germline ends. This CDR3 comprises 15 residues. DNA of the CDR3: TGTGCCAGCAGTTACTCCAGGTTCGGGGCCAACGTCCTGACTTTC. It codes for CASSYSRFGANVLTF.

The sample holds one count of this clone. The rearrangement joins TRBV5-1 to TRBJ1-2; D is unclear. The CDR3 is 12 residues long. The V gene's germline CDR1 is SGHRS and CDR2 YFSETQ. V was clipped by 5 bases and J by 8 bases, with 13 bases between them. Here the CDR3 reads CASRIKTGGYTF. The CDR3 DNA sequence: TGCGCCAGCAGAATAAAGACGGGAGGCTACACCTTC.

This chain connects TRBV3-1 (or the pseudogene TRBV3-2) to TRBJ1-1; 8 nucleotides align to TRBD1. CDR3 length: 16 residues. Germline CDR1 reads LGHDT; CDR2 reads YNNKEL (reference sequence). V was clipped by 3 bases and J by 0 bases; unmatched bases: 6. CDR3 nucleotides: TGTGCCAGCAGCCAGACAGGGGCCGGAATGAACACTGAAGCTTTCTTT. Amino acid sequence: CASSQTGAGMNTEAFF.

The chain combines TRBV19 with TRBJ1-6; possibly TRBD1 for D (6 bases). This CDR3 region has 15 residues. Trimming left V 3 bases short and J 4 bases short, with 10 bases between. CDR1 and CDR2 (germline): LNHDA, SQIVND (reference sequence). The DNA for the CDR3 is TGTGCCAGTAGTATTGACAGGATGTATAATTCACCCCTCCACTTT. Amino acids: CASSIDRMYNSPLHF.

The chain joins TRBV5-1 to TRBJ2-7; D possibly corresponds to TRBD1 (6 bases). Trimming left V 4 bases short and J 2 bases short, with 16 bases between. CDR3 length: 15 residues. Germline V gives CDR1 SGHRS, CDR2 YFSETQ. CDR3 sequence reads: CASSLGHTGTYEQYF. In nucleotides, the CDR3 is TGCGCCAGCAGCCTGGGACACACAGGAACCTACGAGCAGTACTTC.

This clone occurred once. The chain is built from TRBV14 and TRBJ2-2; 14 positions agree with TRBD2. CDR3 size: 18 residues. CDR1 is SGHDN and CDR2 is FVKESK in the germline V gene. The V and J ends lost 8 bases and 4 bases, in that order; junction bases with no gene match: 12. The DNA of the CDR3 is TGTGCCAGCGGAAGACTAGCGGGAGGGCATCCTGGCACCGGGGAGCTGTTTTTT. Translation: CASGRLAGGHPGTGELFF. Combining the CDR3 with reference TRBV14 and TRBJ2-2 gives the whole variable domain EAGVTQFPSHSVIEKGQTVTLRCDPISGHDNLYWYRRVMGKEIKFLLHFVKESKQDESGMPNNRFLAERTGGTYSTLKVQPAELEDSGVYFCASGRLAGGHPGTGELFFGEGSRLTVL.

This clone came up once. The gene calls are TRBV2 and TRBJ2-7, with D possibly matching TRBD1 (5 bases). This CDR3 region has 14 residues. Per germline, CDR1 SNHLY and CDR2 FYNNEI. The ends were cut back, 4 bases at V and 3 bases at J, with 13 bases in the middle. CDR3 protein: CASSVGRALYEQYF. DNA for the CDR3: TGTGCCAGCAGTGTTGGCAGGGCCCTCTACGAGCAGTACTTC.

The CDR3 reads CASSLWTSGRAIPDTQYF. CDR3 bases: TGTGCCAGCAGCCTTTGGACTAGCGGGAGGGCCATTCCAGATACGCAGTATTTT. V gene TRBV11-2 combines with J gene TRBJ2-3; 15 positions agree with TRBD2. The CDR3 contains 18 residues. Trimming at V came to 5 bases and at J to 4 bases, leaving 10 bases not matched to a gene. Germline CDR1 and CDR2: SGHAT and FQNNGV.

The chain links TRBV7-3 to TRBJ1-2; D is uncertain. From germline, CDR1 is SGHTA and CDR2 FQGTGA. The CDR3 contains 13 residues. V lost 4 bases, J lost 7 bases, and 13 bases lay in between. Written as DNA, the CDR3 is TGTGCCAGCAGCTCAGAACCTTGGTCTGGCTACACCTTC. This sequence encodes CASSSEPWSGYTF.

Worth noting for this clone: The same CDR3 is also encoded by other DNA sequences in this sample. This chain links TRBV9 with TRBJ2-7, with D possibly being TRBD2 (6 bases). This CDR3 contains 13 residues. V was cut by 2 bases and J by 1 base, with 7 bases left in between. The germline CDR1 and CDR2 sequences are SGDLS and YYNGEE. CDR3 nucleotides: TGTGCCAGCAGCGTGGGGGGTTCCTACGAGCAGTACTTC. Translating it yields CASSVGGSYEQYF.

This chain uses TRBV18 with TRBJ1-1, with 12 bases fitting TRBD1. The V gene's germline CDR1 is KGHSH and CDR2 LQKENI. Unmatched junction bases numbered 9, after V lost 4 bases and J lost 6 bases. This CDR3 comprises 16 residues. The CDR3 loop reads CASSLGQGARGAEAFF. The CDR3 region has the DNA TGTGCCAGCTCACTGGGACAGGGGGCGCGGGGCGCTGAAGCTTTCTTT.

CDR3 region: CASSPHNSGANVLTF. CDR3 coding DNA: TGTGCCAGCAGTCCACATAACTCTGGGGCCAACGTCCTGACTTTC. The V and J genes are TRBV28 and TRBJ2-6; D unclear. V dropped 5 bases and J dropped 0 bases, with 8 bases sitting between them. The germline CDR1 and CDR2 sequences are MDHEN and SYDVKM. The CDR3 loop spans 15 amino acids.

Only one count was recorded for this clone. The chain joins TRBV7-3 to TRBJ2-3, with 10 bases identical to TRBD2. Per germline, CDR1 SGHTA and CDR2 FQGTGA. This CDR3 spans 17 amino acids. With 2 bases clipped from V and 3 bases from J, the junction kept 8 bases outside the gene matches. The CDR3: CASSLGAGTSATDTQYF. For the CDR3, the DNA is TGTGCCAGCAGCTTAGGGGCCGGGACTAGCGCTACAGATACGCAGTATTTT.

In DNA form, the CDR3 reads TGCGCCAGCACCCCGGGAGAGGAGACAGATACGCAGTATTTT. Protein: CASTPGEETDTQYF. The chain recombines TRBV10-1 with TRBJ2-3; maybe TRBD2 (6 bases). This CDR3 contains 14 residues. Per germline, CDR1 WNHNN and CDR2 SYGVQD (reference sequence). V was pared by 7 bases and J by 3 bases, with 14 bases between.

This chain uses TRBV5-1 with TRBJ2-3; perhaps TRBD2 as D (5 bases). V was pared by 0 bases and J by 3 bases, with 14 bases between. Germline-derived CDR1 and CDR2 are SGHRS and YFSETQ. CDR3 size: 16 residues. The CDR3 coding sequence is TGCGCCAGCAGCTTGGACCGGGGAGCGAGGACAGATACGCAGTATTTT. Its protein is CASSLDRGARTDTQYF.

In this sample, this clone turned up once. The rearrangement uses TRBV9 and TRBJ1-1; TRBD1 is a possible D gene (6 bases). Germline V gene lookup returns CDR1 SGDLS and CDR2 YYNGEE. The CDR3 loop spans 15 amino acids. V was cut by 4 bases and J by 0 bases, with 13 bases left in between. CDR3 protein: CASSSTGDMNTEAFF. DNA for the CDR3: TGTGCCAGCAGCTCGACAGGAGACATGAACACTGAAGCTTTCTTT.

The V and J genes are TRBV28 and TRBJ2-1; D may be TRBD2 (5 bases). Germline V gene data show CDR1 as MDHEN and CDR2 as SYDVKM. The CDR3 consists of 11 residues. V lost 8 bases to trimming and J lost 13 bases, with 15 bases between them. CDR3 residues: CASCLALEQFF. CDR3 nucleotides: TGTGCCAGCTGCTTAGCGCTGGAACAGTTCTTC.

The V call is TRBV19, the J call TRBJ1-5, with D maybe TRBD1 (5 bases). Germline loops: CDR1 LNHDA, CDR2 SQIVND (reference sequence). The CDR3 consists of 14 residues. V was shortened by 10 bases and J by 7 bases, with 20 bases between the two germline ends. The CDR3 reads CATGGVDRDQPQHF. The CDR3 DNA follows: TGTGCCACCGGGGGGGTAGACAGAGACCAGCCCCAGCATTTT.

The table lists this clone with a count of one. This chain joins TRBV5-3 and TRBJ2-5; TRBD2 matches 8 bases. TRBV5-3 is placed among ORFs of uncertain function. This CDR3 is built from 14 residues. V trimming: 2 bases; J trimming: 3 bases; junction bases outside the gene matches: 3. CDR3 sequence reads: CARSFSLAEETQYF. CDR3 in DNA: TGTGCCAGAAGCTTCTCACTAGCGGAAGAGACCCAGTACTTC.